The clone carrying this T cell receptor beta chain has more than one count but fewer than ten. Its specificity is not known. This CDR3 region has 15 residues. V lost 0 bases and J 3 bases, leaving 12 bases between the germline ends. Germline CDR1 and CDR2: SQVTM and ANQGSEA. This sample stems from a study of T-cell memory formation after mild COVID-19. Notes on the study in general: Most CD4+ clones that shrank were in CM and EM, while CD8+ ones turned up in EMRA.

cDNA libraries for TCR alpha and TCR beta, carrying sample barcodes and UMIs, came from 5'RACE with constant-segment primers. In TCRdb, the 5' RACE reads were re-called with MiXCR into one record per CDR3 protein. The data show 470,000 or so distinct CDR3 sequences, around 19% seen once. This TCR came from an adult woman who had mild COVID-19 (a few samples of this study predate the infection). Cell type and time point are not known. The V call is TRBV29-1, the J call TRBJ2-1; D is perhaps TRBD2 (5 bases). Sequencing was done on a sample of PBMCs or a T cell subset sorted from them (not recorded which). The CDR3 nucleotides read TGCAGCGTTGAAGATCCCAGCGGCGTCTACAATGAGCAGTTCTTC. This translates into CSVEDPSGVYNEQFF.